This TCR beta chain is drawn from a study of blood T cells in healthy people across ages. A second PCR, run for roughly 7 to 11 cycles, used a sample-barcoded 5' primer plus a J-beta primer mix. A single record per CDR3 protein comes from TCRdb applying MiXCR to the 5' RACE reads. Of roughly 2 million distinct CDR3 sequences listed, just under 50% are singletons. Each sample yielded at least 6 million isolated PBMCs. The CDR3 has 14 residues. Trimming left V 1 base short and J 4 bases short, with 10 bases between. This clonotype has more than one count but fewer than ten. This clonotype was sampled from a middle-aged woman in good health. The sequenced sample was blood. The chain links TRBV12-3 or TRBV12-4 to TRBJ2-5; D may be TRBD1 (5 bases). CDR3 residues: CASSLVQVGETQYF. The DNA for the CDR3 is TGTGCCAGCAGTTTAGTACAGGTGGGAGAGACCCAGTACTTC.